These 23 T cell receptor beta chains share one sample of origin, sequenced in a study of post-analysis software for immune sequencing data. Study-level points and caveats: Several TRBV segments (TRBV5-6, TRBV5-1 and TRBV20-1 among them) occurred more frequently in patients than in controls.

Unique molecular identifiers were built into the TCR beta cDNA libraries. TCRdb redid the calling of the PCR reads with MiXCR, one entry per CDR3 protein. The sample lists more than 450,000 distinct CDR3 sequences; under 40% were seen once. These receptors lack a known antigen. The source material was blood. The receptors shown here come from a girl between 2 and 17 years old with multiple sclerosis.

This chain joins TRBV20-1 and TRBJ2-1; a possible D gene is TRBD2 (6 bases). Germline CDR1 reads DFQATT; CDR2 reads SNEGSKA (reference sequence). The length of the CDR3 is 15 residues. The V end lost 1 base, the J end lost 5 bases, and 15 bases lay between the germline ends. CDR3 sequence: CSARAPGLFHNEQFF. CDR3 bases: TGCAGTGCTAGAGCCCCCGGACTATTCCACAATGAGCAGTTCTTC.

The chain joins TRBV7-2 to TRBJ2-5; the match to TRBD2 covers 11 bases. CDR3 size: 15 residues. CDR1 and CDR2 from the germline V gene are SGHTA and FQGNSA. The V segment lost 5 bases and the J segment 11 bases; nucleotides outside the gene matches: 13. CDR3 residues: CASSTVAGGYNEQYF. CDR3 coding DNA: TGTGCCAGCAGCACGGTAGCGGGGGGGTACAATGAGCAGTACTTC. The variable domain in full, with the rest retrieved from reference TRBV7-2 and TRBJ2-5, is GAGVSQSPSNKVTEKGKDVELRCDPISGHTALYWYRQSLGQGLEFLIYFQGNSAPDKSGLPSDRFSAERTGGSVSTLTIQRTQQEDSAVYLCASSTVAGGYNEQYFGPGTRLLVL.

This chain uses TRBV20-1 with TRBJ1-2; maybe TRBD1 (5 bases). Trimming cost V 0 bases and J 6 bases, with 17 bases left between them. The CDR3 sequence is 15 residues long. Germline V CDR1 and CDR2: DFQATT, SNEGSKA (reference sequence). For the CDR3, the DNA is TGCAGTGCTAGAGATCCGCTGCGGGGGGTAGATGGCTACACCTTC. Protein: CSARDPLRGVDGYTF.

The V and J genes are TRBV12-3 or TRBV12-4 and TRBJ2-5, with D possibly being TRBD1 (5 bases). This CDR3 spans 14 amino acids. V was shortened by 0 bases and J by 5 bases, with 10 bases between the two germline ends. CDR3 nucleotide sequence: TGTGCCAGCAGTTTAGCACTCTCAGGGGAGACCCAGTACTTC. Translating gives CASSLALSGETQYF.

The chain combines TRBV4-2 with TRBJ2-6; D unresolved. Germline V gene sequence: CDR1 LGHNA, CDR2 YNFKEQ. The CDR3 length is 18 residues. The V end lost 0 bases, the J end lost 0 bases, and 12 bases lay between the germline ends. The CDR3 DNA is TGTGCCAGCAGCCAAGATCGGGCCAGAAACTCTGGGGCCAACGTCCTGACTTTC. It is translated as CASSQDRARNSGANVLTF.

This clonotype was seen only a few times. The rearrangement uses TRBV3-1 and TRBJ2-3, with D hard to call. This CDR3 has 17 amino acids. V shed 0 bases and J shed 2 bases, with 15 bases lying between them. The germline gives CDR1 LGHDT, CDR2 YNNKEL (reference sequence). The CDR3 DNA follows: TGTGCCAGCAGCCAAGATGGAGTAGCTACCTTCACAGATACGCAGTATTTT. Translation gives CASSQDGVATFTDTQYF.

The genes are TRBV27 and TRBJ2-6, with TRBD2 identical over 10 bases. V lost 5 bases to trimming and J lost 13 bases; unmatched junction nucleotides: 11. The CDR3 is 15 residues long. Germline V gene data show CDR1 as MNHEY and CDR2 as SMNVEV (reference sequence). The CDR3 bases are TGTGCCAGCAGTCCCCGGACTAGCGGTGGGTCAGTCCTGACTTTC. This codes for CASSPRTSGGSVLTF.

This clonotype was detected only a few times. The rearrangement links TRBV6-5 to TRBJ2-3; 7 bases are shared with TRBD1. Trimming at V came to 6 bases and at J to 4 bases, leaving 13 bases not matched to a gene. There are 16 residues in the CDR3. In germline, CDR1 is MNHEY, CDR2 SVGAGI. CDR3 region: CASSLQGLYTADTQYF. The CDR3 nucleotides read TGTGCCAGCAGCCTACAGGGGCTCTACACGGCAGATACGCAGTATTTT.

V and J are TRBV20-1 and TRBJ1-5; 7 positions match TRBD1. There are 14 residues in the CDR3. The V gene end was trimmed by 6 bases and the J gene end by 3 bases; junction bases not matched to a gene: 8. Germline V CDR1 and CDR2: DFQATT, SNEGSKA (reference sequence). In nucleotides, the CDR3 is TGCAGTGCCCCCGACAGGGCCACCAATCAGCCCCAGCATTTT. Translation: CSAPDRATNQPQHF.

This clonotype was seen at least ten times. This chain uses TRBV20-1 with TRBJ2-5; D gene unclear. This CDR3 contains 11 residues. The ends were cut back, 4 bases at V and 1 base at J, with 4 bases in the middle. CDR1 is DFQATT and CDR2 is SNEGSKA in the germline V gene (reference sequence). The CDR3 region has the DNA TGCAGTGCTACCACCCAAGAGACCCAGTACTTC. Protein sequence: CSATTQETQYF.

This chain uses TRBV18 with TRBJ2-2; perhaps TRBD1 as D (6 bases). Trimming removed 10 bases at V and 0 bases at J, with 21 bases between. This CDR3 is built from 17 residues. Per the germline V gene, CDR1 is KGHSH and CDR2 is LQKENI. The CDR3 DNA reads as TGTGCCACCCAACACGTGCTGGGGACACCGAACACCGGGGAGCTGTTTTTT. This gives the protein CATQHVLGTPNTGELFF.

V and J are TRBV4-2 and TRBJ2-7, with TRBD2 matching over 10 bases. Germline values: CDR1 LGHNA, CDR2 YNFKEQ. This CDR3 region has 17 residues. Trimming removed 1 base from V and 4 bases from J; junction bases left unmatched: 10. CDR3 in amino acids: CASSQGAAGGPGYEQYF. In nucleotides, the CDR3 is TGTGCCAGCAGCCAAGGCGCAGCGGGGGGGCCCGGTTACGAGCAGTACTTC.

This clonotype has more than one count but fewer than ten. In DNA, the CDR3 is TGCAGCGTTGACCTAGCGGGGATAGTTGAGAATGAGCAGTACTTC. It is translated as CSVDLAGIVENEQYF. The chain couples TRBV29-1 to TRBJ2-5; 9 bases line up with TRBD2. The CDR3 has 15 residues. The J segment lost 11 bases and the V segment lost 3 bases, leaving 16 bases of the junction unmatched. Per germline, CDR1 SQVTM and CDR2 ANQGSEA.

The chain couples TRBV11-2 to TRBJ2-1; unclear D gene. CDR1 is SGHAT, CDR2 FQNNGV, per germline. Trimming removed 4 bases at V and 9 bases at J, with 10 bases between. The CDR3 runs to 12 residues. The chain's CDR3 is CASSSQSSEQFF. DNA for the CDR3: TGTGCCAGCAGCTCCCAAAGTAGTGAGCAGTTCTTC.

The chain has TRBV5-4 and TRBJ2-5; 11 positions match TRBD2. The CDR3 contains 15 residues. Germline-derived CDR1 and CDR2 are SGHNT and YYREEE (reference sequence). V lost 3 bases and J lost 9; bases outside the gene matches: 10. CDR3 in DNA: TGTGCCAGCAGCTCCTTGACTAGCGGGGCCGCGGCCCAGTACTTC. Protein product: CASSSLTSGAAAQYF. Using reference TRBV5-4 and TRBJ2-5 for the parts outside the CDR3, the full variable domain is ETGVTQSPTHLIKTRGQQVTLRCSSQSGHNTVSWYQQALGQGPQFIFQYYREEENGRGNFPPRFSGLQFPNYSSELNVNALELDDSALYLCASSSLTSGAAAQYFGPGTRLLVL.

This clonotype has only a few counts. This chain connects TRBV20-1 to TRBJ2-1; D possibly corresponds to TRBD1 (6 bases). This CDR3 region has 13 residues. Deletions cut 5 bases from V and 2 bases from J, with 10 bases between. Germline assignment: CDR1 DFQATT and CDR2 SNEGSKA (reference sequence). CDR3 region: CSARTDTYNEQFF. CDR3 nucleotide sequence: TGCAGTGCTCGGACAGATACCTACAATGAGCAGTTCTTC.

In this sample, this clonotype turned up a few times. The gene calls are TRBV7-8 and TRBJ2-1, with 9 bases lining up with TRBD2. The V gene's germline CDR1 is SGHVS and CDR2 FQNEAQ. The trim removed 5 bases at V and 3 bases at J, leaving 8 bases unmatched. CDR3 length: 16 residues. CDR3 in DNA: TGTGCCAGCAGCCCGCGTGGGACTAGCCTCTACAATGAGCAGTTCTTC. Protein sequence: CASSPRGTSLYNEQFF.

The gene calls are TRBV5-1 and TRBJ2-5; possible D gene TRBD1, 5 bases. The J call may be incorrect, as the DNA end agrees better with TRBJ2-7. The CDR3 contains 14 residues. CDR1 SGHRS and CDR2 YFSETQ come from the germline V gene. CDR3: CASSNQGFGDEQYF. CDR3 in DNA: TGCGCCAGCAGCAACCAGGGTTTCGGCGACGAGCAGTACTTC.

This clonotype was picked up a small number of times. The V gene is TRBV6-1, the J gene TRBJ2-7, with no clear D. The germline gives CDR1 MNHNS, CDR2 SASEGT. V gave up 10 bases and J gave up 3 bases, with 7 bases separating them. The CDR3 has 10 residues. The CDR3 bases are TGTGCCATCCGCAGCTACGAGCAGTACTTC. Protein product: CAIRSYEQYF.

The table lists this clonotype with a few counts. This sequence joins TRBV7-3 and TRBJ2-1, with D perhaps matching TRBD2 (6 bases). Deletions cut 5 bases from V and 10 bases from J, with 12 bases between. From germline, CDR1 is SGHTA and CDR2 FQGTGA. The CDR3 runs 12 residues. CDR3 protein: CASSPRRGEQFF. For the CDR3, the DNA is TGTGCCAGCAGCCCCCGGCGGGGCGAGCAGTTCTTC.

The V call is TRBV9, the J call TRBJ2-1; 12 bases match TRBD2. Losses at the gene ends were 3 bases for V and 4 bases for J; bases not matched to a gene: 5. The CDR3 runs to 16 residues. CDR1 is SGDLS and CDR2 is YYNGEE in the germline V gene. The CDR3 bases are TGTGCCAGCAGCGGCCCCGGACTAGCGGGATACAATGAGCAGTTCTTC. This gives the protein CASSGPGLAGYNEQFF.

In nucleotides, the CDR3 is TGCGCCAGCAGCCAGATCGTGACGATAGGAGGCTACACCTTC. It specifies CASSQIVTIGGYTF. The chain joins TRBV4-1 to TRBJ1-2; D unresolved. Trimming removed 3 bases from V and 8 bases from J, with 16 bases in between. The CDR3 contains 14 residues. The germline CDR1 and CDR2 sequences are MGHRA and YSYEKL.

This clonotype came up a few times. The rearrangement joins TRBV4-2 to TRBJ2-5; D call uncertain. CDR1 is LGHNA, CDR2 YNFKEQ, per germline. The ends were cut back, 0 bases at V and 3 bases at J, with 11 bases in the middle. This CDR3 region has 15 residues. The CDR3 region has the DNA TGTGCCAGCAGCCAAGAAGTAACCGGAGAAGAGACCCAGTACTTC. This translates into CASSQEVTGEETQYF.